Listed here is a single T cell receptor beta chain. A much more abundant neighbour one base away suggests this may be a read error. This sample is drawn from a study of tumor-infiltrating lymphocytes in primary liver carcinoma. Co-extracted RNA and DNA came from about 19-30 mg of unsorted bulk tissue. The CDR3 covers 13 residues. Using a constant-region primer together with ProtoScript II reverse transcriptase, TCR beta cDNA was made from 500 ng of total RNA. Investigators got TCR beta libraries out of three nested multiplex PCR rounds, done with slightly modified ARM-PCR. Two initial PCR rounds of about 11 cycles each paired TRBV1-TRBV30 forward primers with a C-beta reverse primer. TCRdb used MiXCR to reprocess the multiplex PCR reads, holding one entry per CDR3 protein. This sample yields more than 60,000 distinct CDR3 sequences, of which almost 70% are seen a single time; 28% belongs to the top ten.

The sequenced sample was liver tumor tissue from sampling region 4. Noted subset: tumor region T4, right-lateral pole. The chain couples TRBV12-3 or TRBV12-4 to TRBJ2-3; D may be TRBD2 (6 bases). This receptor was taken from a man between 40 and 49 years old with primary liver carcinoma and hepatitis B virus infection. Here the CDR3 reads CASSLGGTDMQYF. CDR3 in DNA: TGTGCCAGCAGTTTGGGAGGCACAGATATGCAGTATTTT.